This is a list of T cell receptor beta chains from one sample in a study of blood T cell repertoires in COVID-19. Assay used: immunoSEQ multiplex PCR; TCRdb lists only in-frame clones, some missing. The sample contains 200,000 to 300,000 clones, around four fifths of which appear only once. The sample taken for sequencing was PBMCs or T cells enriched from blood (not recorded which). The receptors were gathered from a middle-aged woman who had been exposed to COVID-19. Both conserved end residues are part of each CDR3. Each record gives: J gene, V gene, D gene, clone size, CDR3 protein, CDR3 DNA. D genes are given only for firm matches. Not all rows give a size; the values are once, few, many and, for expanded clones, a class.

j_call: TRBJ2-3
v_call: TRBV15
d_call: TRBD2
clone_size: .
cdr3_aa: CATSRDPGGGVIDTQYF
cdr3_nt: TGTGCCACCAGCAGAGATCCGGGCGGGGGGGTTATAGATACGCAGTATTTT

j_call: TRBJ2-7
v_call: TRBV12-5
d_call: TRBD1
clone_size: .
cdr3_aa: CASGLSQGTGRHEQYF
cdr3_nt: TGTGCTAGTGGTTTGTCCCAGGGGACAGGGAGGCACGAGCAGTACTTC

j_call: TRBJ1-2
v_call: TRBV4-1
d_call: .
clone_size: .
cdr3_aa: CASSQDGSGGAYGYTF
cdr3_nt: TGCGCCAGCAGCCAAGATGGGTCGGGGGGGGCCTATGGCTACACCTTC

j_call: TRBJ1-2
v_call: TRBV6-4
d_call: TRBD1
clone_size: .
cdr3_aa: CAILPQGAGKNYGYTF
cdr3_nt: TGTGCCATCCTACCACAGGGGGCTGGGAAGAACTATGGCTACACCTTC

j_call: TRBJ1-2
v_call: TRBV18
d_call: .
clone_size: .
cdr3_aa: CASSPLRTEFYGYTF
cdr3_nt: TGTGCCAGCTCACCACTTAGGACAGAATTCTATGGCTACACCTTC

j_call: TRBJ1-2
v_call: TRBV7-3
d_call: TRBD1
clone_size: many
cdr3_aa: CASSPQTGYGYTF
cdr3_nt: TGTGCCAGCAGCCCACAGACAGGGTATGGCTACACCTTC

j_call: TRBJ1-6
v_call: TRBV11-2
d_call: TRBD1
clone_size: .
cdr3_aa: CASSLDIDRGLSYNSPLHF
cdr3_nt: TGTGCCAGCAGCTTAGATATCGACAGGGGCCTCTCCTATAATTCACCCCTCCACTTT

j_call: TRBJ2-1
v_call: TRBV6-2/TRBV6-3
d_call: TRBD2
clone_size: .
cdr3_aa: CASSRLAGSNEQFF
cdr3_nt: TGTGCCAGCAGCCGACTAGCGGGGAGCAATGAGCAGTTCTTC

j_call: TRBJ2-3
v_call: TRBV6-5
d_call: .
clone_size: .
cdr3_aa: CASSYSILRDTQYF
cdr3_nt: TGTGCCAGCAGTTACTCGATTCTAAGAGATACGCAGTATTTT

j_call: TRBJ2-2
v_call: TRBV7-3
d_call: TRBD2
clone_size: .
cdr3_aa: CASSALRGLRTGELFF
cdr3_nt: TGTGCCAGCAGCGCCCTTCGGGGACTACGCACCGGGGAGCTGTTTTTT

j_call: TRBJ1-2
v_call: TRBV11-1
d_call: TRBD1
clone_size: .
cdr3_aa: CASSLGQGGYGYTF
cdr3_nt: TGTGCCAGCAGCTTAGGACAGGGAGGCTATGGCTACACCTTC

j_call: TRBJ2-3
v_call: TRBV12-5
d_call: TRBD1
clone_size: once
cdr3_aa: CASGLADRGATDTQYF
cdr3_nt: TGTGCTAGTGGTTTGGCCGACAGGGGGGCCACAGATACGCAGTATTTT

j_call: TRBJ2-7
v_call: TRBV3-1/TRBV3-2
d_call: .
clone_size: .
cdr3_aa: CASSQDPADSYEQYF
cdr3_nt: TGTGCCAGCAGCCAAGATCCAGCGGATTCCTACGAGCAGTACTTC

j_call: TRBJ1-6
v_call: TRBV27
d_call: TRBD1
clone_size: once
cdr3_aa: CASRLGQGTRNSPLHF
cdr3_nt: TGTGCCAGCAGGCTGGGACAGGGGACTAGGAATTCACCCCTCCACTTT

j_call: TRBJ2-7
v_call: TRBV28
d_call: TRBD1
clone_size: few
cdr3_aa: CASSWSGLGKGQGYEQYF
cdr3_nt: TGTGCCAGCAGTTGGTCAGGGTTGGGAAAGGGACAGGGCTACGAGCAGTACTTC

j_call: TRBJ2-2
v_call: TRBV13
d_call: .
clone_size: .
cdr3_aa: CASSRGELNTGELFF
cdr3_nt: TGTGCCAGCAGCCGCGGAGAGCTGAACACCGGGGAGCTGTTTTTT

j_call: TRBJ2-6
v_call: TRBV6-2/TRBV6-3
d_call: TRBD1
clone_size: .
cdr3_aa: CASSRQGLSPGANVLTF
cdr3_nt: TGTGCCAGCAGCCGACAGGGCCTGAGTCCTGGGGCCAACGTCCTGACTTTC

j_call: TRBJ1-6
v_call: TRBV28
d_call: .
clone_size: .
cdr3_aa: CASSLQQGFSPLHF
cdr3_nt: TGTGCCAGCAGTTTACAACAGGGTTTCTCACCCCTCCACTTT

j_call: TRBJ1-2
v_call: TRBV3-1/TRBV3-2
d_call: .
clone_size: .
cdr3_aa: CASSQPGLGGYTF
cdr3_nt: TGTGCCAGCAGCCAACCGGGATTGGGTGGCTACACCTTC

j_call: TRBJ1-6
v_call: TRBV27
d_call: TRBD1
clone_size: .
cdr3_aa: CASSSRQGVYNSPLHF
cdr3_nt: TGTGCCAGCAGTTCGCGACAGGGAGTCTATAATTCACCCCTCCACTTT

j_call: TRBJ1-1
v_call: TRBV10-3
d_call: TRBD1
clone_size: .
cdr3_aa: CATYRGMNTEAFF
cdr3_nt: TGTGCCACCTACAGGGGGATGAACACTGAAGCTTTCTTT

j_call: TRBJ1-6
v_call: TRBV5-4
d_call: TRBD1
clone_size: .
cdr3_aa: CASSRRTPGQGNSPLHF
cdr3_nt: TGTGCCAGCAGTCGCAGAACCCCGGGACAGGGAAATTCACCCCTCCACTTT

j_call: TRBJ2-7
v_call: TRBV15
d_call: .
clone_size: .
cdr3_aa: CATSRDSISYEQYF
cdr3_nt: TGTGCCACCAGCAGGGACAGTATCTCCTACGAGCAGTACTTC

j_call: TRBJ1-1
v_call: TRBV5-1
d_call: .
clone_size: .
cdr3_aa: CASSSWGQPNTEAFF
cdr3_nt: TGCGCCAGCTCATCGTGGGGGCAGCCGAACACTGAAGCTTTCTTT

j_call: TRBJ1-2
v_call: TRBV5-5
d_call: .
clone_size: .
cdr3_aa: CASSPGVAPYGYTF
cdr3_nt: TGTGCCAGCAGCCCAGGGGTCGCCCCCTATGGCTACACCTTC

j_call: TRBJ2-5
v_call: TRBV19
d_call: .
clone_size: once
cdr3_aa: CASSEGLRGETQYF
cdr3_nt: TGTGCCAGTAGTGAAGGTCTACGCGGAGAGACCCAGTACTTC

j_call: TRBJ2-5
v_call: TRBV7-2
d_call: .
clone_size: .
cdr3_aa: CASSLNRLQETQYF
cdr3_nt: TGTGCCAGCAGCTTAAACAGGCTCCAAGAGACCCAGTACTTC

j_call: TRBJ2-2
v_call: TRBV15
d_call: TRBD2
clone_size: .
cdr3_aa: CATRTIGRLAGGLIGELFF
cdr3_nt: TGTGCCACCAGAACAATCGGGAGACTAGCGGGGGGGCTAATCGGGGAGCTGTTTTTT

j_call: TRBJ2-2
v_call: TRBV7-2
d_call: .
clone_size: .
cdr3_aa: CASILARGPGTGELFF
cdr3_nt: TGTGCCAGCATTTTAGCAAGAGGCCCGGGCACCGGGGAGCTGTTTTTT

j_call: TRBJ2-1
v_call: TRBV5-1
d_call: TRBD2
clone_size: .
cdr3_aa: CASSVGLAGAYNEQFF
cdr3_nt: TGCGCCAGCAGCGTGGGACTAGCGGGGGCCTACAATGAGCAGTTCTTC

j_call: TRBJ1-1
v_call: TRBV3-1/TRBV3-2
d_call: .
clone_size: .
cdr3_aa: CASSQVSNTEAFF
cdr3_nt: TGTGCCAGCAGCCAAGTATCGAACACTGAAGCTTTCTTT

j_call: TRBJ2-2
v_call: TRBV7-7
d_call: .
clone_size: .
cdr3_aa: CASSQTAPNTGELFF
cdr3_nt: TGTGCCAGCAGTCAAACAGCCCCGAACACCGGGGAGCTGTTTTTT

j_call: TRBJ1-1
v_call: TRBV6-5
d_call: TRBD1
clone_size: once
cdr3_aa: CASTPPGTGEAFF
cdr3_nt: TGTGCCAGCACACCGCCCGGGACAGGAGAAGCTTTCTTT

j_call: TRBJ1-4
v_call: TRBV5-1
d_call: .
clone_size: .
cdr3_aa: CASSLRTEGTNEKLFF
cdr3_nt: TGCGCCAGCAGCCTACGGACAGAGGGAACTAATGAAAAACTGTTTTTT

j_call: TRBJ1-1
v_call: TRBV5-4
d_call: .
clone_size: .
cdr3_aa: CASSPRDVVREGAFF
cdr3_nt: TGTGCCAGCAGCCCCAGAGATGTGGTCCGGGAAGGAGCTTTCTTT

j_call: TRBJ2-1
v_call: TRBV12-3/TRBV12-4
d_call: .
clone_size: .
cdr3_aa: CASSFLSYNEQFF
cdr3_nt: TGTGCCAGCAGTTTCCTCTCCTACAATGAGCAGTTCTTC

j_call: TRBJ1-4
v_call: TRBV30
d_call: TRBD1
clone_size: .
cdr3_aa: CAWRSTGAAKLFF
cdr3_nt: TGTGCCTGGAGATCAACAGGGGCTGCAAAACTGTTTTTT

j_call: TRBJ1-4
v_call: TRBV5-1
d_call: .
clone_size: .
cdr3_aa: CASSSGRDNEKLFF
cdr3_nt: TGCGCCAGCAGCTCGGGGAGGGATAATGAAAAACTGTTTTTT

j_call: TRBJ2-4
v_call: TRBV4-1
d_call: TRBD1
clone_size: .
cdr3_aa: CASSPYPGTAGNIQYF
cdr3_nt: TGCGCCAGCAGCCCGTATCCCGGGACAGCAGGGAACATTCAGTACTTC

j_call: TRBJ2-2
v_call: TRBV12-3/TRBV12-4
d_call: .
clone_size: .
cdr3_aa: CASRPQGSGELFF
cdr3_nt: TGTGCCAGCAGGCCACAGGGTAGCGGGGAGCTGTTTTTT

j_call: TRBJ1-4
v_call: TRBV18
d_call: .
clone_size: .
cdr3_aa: CASSPTGGGEKLFF
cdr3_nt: TGTGCCAGCTCACCCACGGGAGGAGGTGAAAAACTGTTTTTT